These 32 T cell receptor beta chains share one sample of origin, sequenced in a study of response to subunit inactivated influenza vaccine. TCRdb re-called the RT-PCR reads with MiXCR, one entry per CDR3 protein. The repertoire consists of around 570,000 distinct CDR3 sequences, with about 11% occurring once and the leading ten covering approximately 10%. A further study also used this sample, focusing on T cells expressing NK-cell markers. This second study notes: For TCR beta, cDNA was produced by 5'RACE template switching with UMIs.

The sequences come from PBMCs from blood, collected on the day of vaccination. Receptors originate from a man in his fifties who received an inactivated influenza vaccine.

This clonotype occurred many times. The chain carries TRBV5-1 and TRBJ1-4; 11 positions match TRBD1. Germline V lookup: CDR1 SGHRS, CDR2 YFSETQ. The CDR3 contains 15 residues. J gave up 7 bases and V 2 bases, and 4 bases lay outside the gene matches. This chain's CDR3 is CASSFTGTGGEKLFF. CDR3 in DNA: TGCGCCAGCAGCTTCACCGGGACAGGGGGTGAAAAACTGTTTTTT.

CDR3 in amino acids: CASSERDSLSYGYTF. The CDR3 DNA follows: TGTGCCAGCAGTGAACGGGACAGTCTGAGCTATGGCTACACCTTC. The J gene is TRBJ1-2, the V gene TRBV6-1; TRBD1 matches at 7 bases. Unmatched junction bases numbered 7, after V lost 2 bases and J lost 4 bases. This CDR3 spans 15 amino acids. Germline assignment: CDR1 MNHNS and CDR2 SASEGT.

This chain connects TRBV14 to TRBJ2-7; D gene uncertain. V was cut by 0 bases and J by 1 base, with 10 bases left in between. Germline loops: CDR1 SGHDN, CDR2 FVKESK. The CDR3 has 15 amino acids. CDR3 DNA: TGTGCCAGCAGCCAAGATAAAGCCGGTTCCTACGAGCAGTACTTC. Its protein is CASSQDKAGSYEQYF.

The V and J genes are TRBV20-1 and TRBJ2-7, with a possible D match to TRBD1 (5 bases). Trimming removed 6 bases from V and 5 bases from J, with 17 bases in between. Germline lookup yields CDR1 DFQATT and CDR2 SNEGSKA (reference sequence). The CDR3 consists of 13 residues. The CDR3, as DNA: TGCAGTGCCAGACCCAGACCAGGGCACGAGCAGTACTTC. Translation gives CSARPRPGHEQYF.

V usage is TRBV12-3 or TRBV12-4 and J usage is TRBJ1-2, with TRBD1 matching over 7 bases. The CDR3 contains 13 residues. V gave up 6 bases and J gave up 4 bases; unmatched junction bases: 5. The CDR3 coding sequence is TGTGCCAGCAGCCAGGGACAGCCCTATGGCTACACCTTC. Translating it yields CASSQGQPYGYTF.

The CDR3: CASSETMGVTQYF. CDR3 coding DNA: TGTGCCAGCAGTGAGACGATGGGGGTGACCCAGTACTTC. The chain combines TRBV2 with TRBJ2-5, with D perhaps assigned TRBD1 or TRBD2 (5 bases each). From germline, CDR1 is SNHLY and CDR2 FYNNEI. This CDR3 has 13 amino acids. With 3 bases removed from V and 7 bases from J, the gap between germline ends came to 12 bases.

Only a few counts were recorded for this clonotype. The chain links TRBV11-2 to TRBJ2-5; D perhaps matches TRBD1 (6 bases). The CDR3 is 18 amino acids. CDR1 is SGHAT, CDR2 FQNNGV, per germline. Trimming removed 1 base from V and 5 bases from J, with 23 bases in between. The CDR3 nucleotides read TGTGCCAGCAGCTTAGTTTCTGGGGGCCCCACTAATGTGGAGACCCAGTACTTC. This sequence encodes CASSLVSGGPTNVETQYF.

The chain has TRBV28 and TRBJ2-5; no firm D call. Trimming removed 6 bases at V and 1 base at J, with 12 bases between. The length of the CDR3 is 14 residues. Germline CDR1 and CDR2: MDHEN and SYDVKM. Here the CDR3 reads CASRSQEFQETQYF. CDR3 nucleotide sequence: TGTGCCAGCAGAAGTCAAGAGTTCCAAGAGACCCAGTACTTC.

This clonotype was seen many times. This chain uses TRBV20-1 with TRBJ2-1, with 8 bases identical to TRBD1. This CDR3 region has 15 residues. CDR1 and CDR2 from the germline V gene are DFQATT and SNEGSKA (reference sequence). The junction had 7 bases not matched to a gene; V was cut back by 3 bases and J by 3 bases. CDR3 sequence reads: CSARTRQGYYNEQFF. CDR3 nucleotide sequence: TGCAGTGCTAGGACGCGACAGGGGTACTACAATGAGCAGTTCTTC.

The CDR3 DNA reads TGCGCCAGCAAACGGGGCGACACCGGGGAGCTGTTTTTT. It is translated as CASKRGDTGELFF. The V call is TRBV23-1, the J call TRBJ2-2; D tentatively reads TRBD1 or TRBD2 (5 bases each). TRBV23-1 is treated as an ORF (open reading frame) with a function not yet certain. This CDR3 has 13 residues. V lost 7 bases and J 3 bases, leaving 9 bases between the germline ends.

V is TRBV6-2 or TRBV6-3 and J is TRBJ2-5; 11 bases align to TRBD2. Germline CDR1 MNHEY, CDR2 SVGEGT. This CDR3 comprises 14 residues. Losses at the gene ends were 8 bases for V and 2 bases for J; bases not matched to a gene: 4. CDR3: CASRLAGRQETQYF. DNA of the CDR3: TGTGCCAGCCGACTAGCGGGGAGACAAGAGACCCAGTACTTC.

This clonotype has just a few counts. The chain uses TRBV30 and TRBJ1-5; D gene uncertain. Deletions cut 0 bases from V and 5 bases from J, with 8 bases between. Germline CDR1 reads GTSNPN; CDR2 reads SVGIG (reference sequence). This CDR3 is 13 amino acids long. CDR3 DNA sequence: TGTGCCTGGAGTGTAAACAGAGATCAGCCCCAGCATTTT. Its translation is CAWSVNRDQPQHF.

The chain employs TRBV20-1 and TRBJ1-5; maybe TRBD1 (6 bases). CDR3 size: 15 residues. Per the germline V gene, CDR1 is DFQATT and CDR2 is SNEGSKA (reference sequence). Trimming pared 1 base from V and 2 bases from J, leaving 12 bases between. The DNA of the CDR3 is TGCAGTGCTAGAGTGTCAGGGGCGGGCAATCAGCCCCAGCATTTT. This translates into CSARVSGAGNQPQHF.

Ten or more counts support this clonotype. The gene calls are TRBV6-2 or TRBV6-3 and TRBJ1-1; D is undetermined. This CDR3 spans 12 amino acids. CDR1 and CDR2 (germline): MNHEY, SVGEGT. V was pared by 6 bases and J by 10 bases, with 15 bases between. CDR3 loop: CASRNYDTGAFF. The CDR3 nucleotides are TGTGCCAGCAGAAACTATGACACGGGAGCTTTCTTT.

There are a few counts of this clonotype. This chain uses TRBV6-1 with TRBJ2-3, with TRBD2 identical over 11 bases. With V trimmed by 7 bases and J by 5 bases, 8 bases remained unmatched. The CDR3 is made up of 15 amino acids. Germline V gene lookup returns CDR1 MNHNS and CDR2 SASEGT. CDR3 nucleotides: TGTGCCAGCACTAAGGTAGCGGGGGGGATAGATACGCAGTATTTT. It encodes CASTKVAGGIDTQYF.

The CDR3 nucleotides are TGTGCCAGCAGCTTAGTAGGGTGGGAGCAGTACTTC. Amino acids: CASSLVGWEQYF. The rearrangement uses TRBV7-9 and TRBJ2-7; no clear D. Deletions cut 1 base from V and 7 bases from J, with 8 bases between. The germline V gene has CDR1 SEHNR and CDR2 FQNEAQ (reference sequence). This CDR3 is built from 12 residues.

J is TRBJ2-1 and V is TRBV7-3; D possibly matches TRBD1 or TRBD2 (6 bases each). From germline, CDR1 is SGHTA and CDR2 FQGTGA. The CDR3 runs to 15 residues. The V end was cut by 0 bases, the J end by 8 bases, with 14 bases between. The CDR3 DNA reads TGTGCCAGCAGCTTAACGGGGGCTGCTAGCGATGAGCAGTTCTTC. Its protein product is CASSLTGAASDEQFF.

The chain links TRBV18 to TRBJ2-2; 10 bases match TRBD2. The CDR3 runs 20 residues. Per the germline V gene, CDR1 is KGHSH and CDR2 is LQKENI. J lost 0 bases, V lost 4 bases, and 14 bases had no gene match. CDR3 region: CASSRAARLAGNSNTGELFF. DNA of the CDR3: TGTGCCAGCTCACGAGCCGCGAGACTAGCGGGTAACTCGAACACCGGGGAGCTGTTTTTT.

The rearrangement uses TRBV20-1 and TRBJ1-1; 7 bases are a match to TRBD1. The ends lost 5 bases at V and 2 bases at J; junction bases unmatched: 8. The CDR3 has 14 residues. Germline CDR1 DFQATT, CDR2 SNEGSKA (reference sequence). In DNA form, the CDR3 reads TGCAGTGCTCAGCCGGGGACAGCAAACACTGAAGCTTTCTTT. Amino acids: CSAQPGTANTEAFF.

The chain combines TRBV7-9 with TRBJ2-7, with 9 nucleotides matching TRBD2. Germline values: CDR1 SEHNR, CDR2 FQNEAQ (reference sequence). The CDR3 is made up of 13 amino acids. CDR3 sequence reads: CAEGPSGTYEQYF. The CDR3 coding sequence is TGTGCAGAGGGGCCTAGCGGGACCTACGAGCAGTACTTC.

This clonotype was counted many times. The chain couples TRBV7-3 to TRBJ2-3, with D perhaps TRBD1 or TRBD2 (5 bases each). The CDR3 spans 16 residues. The germline CDR1 and CDR2 sequences are SGHTA and FQGTGA. V was shortened by 2 bases and J by 6 bases, with 18 bases between the two germline ends. DNA for the CDR3: TGTGCCAGCAGCTTAGGGTCGGGACCCGTCAGGGATACGCAGTATTTT. The encoded protein is CASSLGSGPVRDTQYF.

There are many counts of this clonotype. The J gene is TRBJ2-7, the V gene TRBV7-2; D uncertain. This CDR3 has 11 residues. V lost 8 bases, J lost 5 bases, and 10 bases lay in between. CDR1 SGHTA and CDR2 FQGNSA come from the germline V gene. The CDR3 spells CASGAWDEQYF. CDR3 coding DNA: TGTGCCAGCGGCGCTTGGGACGAGCAGTACTTC.

This clonotype showed up many times. The rearrangement uses TRBV6-5 and TRBJ2-1, with 10 nucleotides matching TRBD2. V gave up 2 bases and J gave up 8 bases; unmatched junction bases: 6. CDR1 is MNHEY and CDR2 is SVGAGI in the germline V gene. CDR3 length: 15 residues. The CDR3, as DNA: TGTGCCAGCAGTTACAGGAGCGGGGGGGCATATGAGCAGTTCTTC. As protein: CASSYRSGGAYEQFF.

This clonotype turned up a few times. This sequence joins TRBV10-3 and TRBJ2-1, with D unclear. From germline, CDR1 is ENHRY and CDR2 SYGVKD. The length of the CDR3 is 15 residues. The V and J ends lost 6 bases and 0 bases respectively, with 12 bases between them. The CDR3 is CAIRDQRSSYNEQFF. The CDR3 coding sequence is TGTGCCATCAGGGATCAGCGCTCCTCCTACAATGAGCAGTTCTTC.

This clonotype was counted a few times. The rearrangement uses TRBV28 and TRBJ2-3, with 13 bases matching TRBD2. Unmatched junction bases numbered 7, after V lost 4 bases and J lost 6 bases. Germline-derived CDR1 and CDR2 are MDHEN and SYDVKM. The CDR3 contains 16 residues. CDR3 protein: CASSSTSGRAGDTQYF. Here the CDR3 DNA reads TGTGCCAGCAGTTCCACTAGCGGGAGGGCGGGCGATACGCAGTATTTT.

In its sample, this clonotype was seen a few times. The chain couples TRBV5-1 to TRBJ2-6; no firm D call. Germline loops: CDR1 SGHRS, CDR2 YFSETQ. The CDR3 is 14 amino acids. V lost 5 bases and J 2 bases, leaving 8 bases between the germline ends. CDR3 in amino acids: CASRPDPGANVLTF. CDR3 DNA sequence: TGCGCCAGCAGGCCAGATCCTGGGGCCAACGTCCTGACTTTC. Based on the CDR3 plus reference TRBV5-1 and TRBJ2-6, the full variable domain is KAGVTQTPRYLIKTRGQQVTLSCSPISGHRSVSWYQQTPGQGLQFLFEYFSETQRNKGNFPGRFSGRQFSNSRSEMNVSTLELGDSALYLCASRPDPGANVLTFGAGSRLTVL.

The chain uses TRBV20-1 and TRBJ1-3; D call uncertain. Deletions cut 3 bases from V and 1 base from J, with 1 base between. The CDR3 runs 11 residues. Per germline, CDR1 DFQATT and CDR2 SNEGSKA (reference sequence). CDR3 protein: CSASSGNTIYF. The CDR3 nucleotides are TGCAGTGCTAGTTCTGGAAACACCATATATTTT.

This clonotype turned up a few times. This rearrangement joins TRBV4-2 to TRBJ2-7, with D unclear. Germline V gene lookup returns CDR1 LGHNA and CDR2 YNFKEQ. This CDR3 region has 14 residues. Trimming pared 1 base from V and 4 bases from J, leaving 11 bases between. Here the CDR3 reads CASSQVEVGYEQYF. As DNA, the CDR3 is TGTGCCAGCAGCCAAGTTGAGGTGGGGTACGAGCAGTACTTC.

This clonotype was seen a few times. The gene calls are TRBV7-8 and TRBJ2-3, with 15 bases identical to TRBD2. V shed 6 bases, J shed 1 base, and the junction held 8 bases outside the gene matches. The germline V gene encodes CDR1 SGHVS and CDR2 FQNEAQ. The CDR3 extends over 18 amino acids. CDR3 DNA sequence: TGTGCCAGCAGTTTCCGGACTAGCGGGGGGGCGCGCACAGATACGCAGTATTTT. This gives the protein CASSFRTSGGARTDTQYF.

This chain uses TRBV11-2 with TRBJ2-7; 9 bases are a match to TRBD1. Germline V gene data show CDR1 as SGHAT and CDR2 as FQNNGV. Germline trimming cut 5 bases from V and 0 bases from J; bases unmatched to any gene: 8. The CDR3 spans 16 residues. The CDR3 sequence: CASSVNTGGNSYEQYF. For the CDR3, the DNA is TGTGCCAGCAGCGTAAATACAGGGGGCAACTCCTACGAGCAGTACTTC.

The chain joins TRBV5-1 to TRBJ1-2, with 8 bases matching TRBD1. After removal of 4 bases from V and 7 bases from J, the junction contained 9 bases not matched to a gene. Germline V CDR1 and CDR2: SGHRS, YFSETQ. This CDR3 is built from 14 residues. In DNA form, the CDR3 reads TGCGCCAGCAGCCCGGGACAGGCCCAGGCTGGCTACACCTTC. Protein sequence: CASSPGQAQAGYTF.

Remarks on this clonotype: A read error may produce the germline difference seen at one junction end. The rearrangement links TRBV4-2 to TRBJ1-6, with D unresolved. Germline V gene sequence: CDR1 LGHNA, CDR2 YNFKEQ. The CDR3 is 15 residues long. The CDR3 DNA reads TGTGCCGGCAGCCAAGAACGACGGAGAGATTCACCCCTCCACTTT. It translates to CAGSQERRRDSPLHF.